This T cell receptor beta chain was captured by sequencing in a study of cytomegalovirus exposure and HLA in healthy donors. The CDR3 loop spans 15 amino acids. Germline lookup yields CDR1 MNHNY and CDR2 SVGAGI (reference sequence). It was with 60 Vbeta and 13 Jbeta primers that the PCR ran. Method: immunoSEQ multiplex PCR; TCRdb's copy keeps in-frame clones and lacks some. The sample consists of about 160,000 clones, about three quarters of them appearing once. The receptor was isolated from a woman aged 40 to 50 in good health and CMV-seronegative. What was sequenced was PBMCs. The rearrangement links TRBV6-6 to TRBJ2-5; 10 bases match TRBD1. Matching the DNA end better, TRBJ2-7 makes the J call doubtful. CDR3 sequence: CASTNPGQGSYEQYF. The CDR3 DNA follows: TGTGCCAGCACCAACCCGGGACAGGGGTCCTACGAGCAGTACTTC.